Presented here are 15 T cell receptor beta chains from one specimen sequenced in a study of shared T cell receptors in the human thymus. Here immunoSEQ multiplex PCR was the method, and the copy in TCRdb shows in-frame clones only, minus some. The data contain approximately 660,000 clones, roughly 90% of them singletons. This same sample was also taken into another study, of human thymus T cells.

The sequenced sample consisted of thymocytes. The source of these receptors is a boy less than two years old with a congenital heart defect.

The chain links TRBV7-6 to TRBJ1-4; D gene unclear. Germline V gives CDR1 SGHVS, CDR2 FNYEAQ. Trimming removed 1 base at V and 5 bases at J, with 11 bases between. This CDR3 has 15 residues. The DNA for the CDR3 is TGTGCCAGCAGCTTAGGAGATGATGAGAATGAAAAACTGTTTTTT. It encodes CASSLGDDENEKLFF. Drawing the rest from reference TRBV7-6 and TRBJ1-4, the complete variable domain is GAGVSQSPRYKVTKRGQDVALRCDPISGHVSLYWYRQALGQGPEFLTYFNYEAQQDKSGLPNDRFSAERPEGSISTLTIQRTEQRDSAMYRCASSLGDDENEKLFFGSGTQLSVL.

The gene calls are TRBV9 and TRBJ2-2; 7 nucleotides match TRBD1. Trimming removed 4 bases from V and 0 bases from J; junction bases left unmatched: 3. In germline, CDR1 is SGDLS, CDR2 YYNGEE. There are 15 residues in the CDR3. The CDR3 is CASSTDRANTGELFF. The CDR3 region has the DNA TGTGCCAGCAGCACCGACAGGGCGAACACCGGGGAGCTGTTTTTT.

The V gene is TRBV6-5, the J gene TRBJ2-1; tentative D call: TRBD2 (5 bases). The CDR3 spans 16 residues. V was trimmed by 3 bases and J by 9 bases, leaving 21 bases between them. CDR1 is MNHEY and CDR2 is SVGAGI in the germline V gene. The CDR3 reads CASSYSLGEPRREQFF. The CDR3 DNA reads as TGTGCCAGCAGTTATTCACTAGGTGAGCCCCGTCGTGAGCAGTTCTTC.

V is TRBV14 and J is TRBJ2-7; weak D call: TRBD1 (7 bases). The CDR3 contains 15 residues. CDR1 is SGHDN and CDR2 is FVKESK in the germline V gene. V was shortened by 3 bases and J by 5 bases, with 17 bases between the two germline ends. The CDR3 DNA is TGTGCCAGCAGCCAGGCGGCAGGGGGGTGCAACGAGCAGTACTTC. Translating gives CASSQAAGGCNEQYF.

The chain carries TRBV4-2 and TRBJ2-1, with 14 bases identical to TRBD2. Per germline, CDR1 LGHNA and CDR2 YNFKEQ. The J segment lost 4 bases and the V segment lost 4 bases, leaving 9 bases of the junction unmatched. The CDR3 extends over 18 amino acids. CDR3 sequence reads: CASSRRLAGGPFYNEQFF. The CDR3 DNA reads TGTGCCAGCAGCCGCAGACTAGCGGGAGGGCCCTTTTACAATGAGCAGTTCTTC.

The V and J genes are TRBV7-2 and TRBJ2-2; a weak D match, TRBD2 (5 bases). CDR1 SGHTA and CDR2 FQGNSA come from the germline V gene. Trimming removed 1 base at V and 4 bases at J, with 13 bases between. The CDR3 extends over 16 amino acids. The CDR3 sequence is CASSLGLLVVTGELFF. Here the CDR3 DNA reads TGTGCCAGCAGCTTAGGCCTACTAGTAGTCACCGGGGAGCTGTTTTTT.

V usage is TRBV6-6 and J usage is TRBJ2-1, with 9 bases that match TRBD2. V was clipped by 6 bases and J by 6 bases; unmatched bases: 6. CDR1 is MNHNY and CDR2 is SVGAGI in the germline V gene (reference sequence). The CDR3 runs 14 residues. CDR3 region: CASSSRTSANEQFF. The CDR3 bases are TGTGCCAGCAGCTCTCGGACTAGCGCCAATGAGCAGTTCTTC.

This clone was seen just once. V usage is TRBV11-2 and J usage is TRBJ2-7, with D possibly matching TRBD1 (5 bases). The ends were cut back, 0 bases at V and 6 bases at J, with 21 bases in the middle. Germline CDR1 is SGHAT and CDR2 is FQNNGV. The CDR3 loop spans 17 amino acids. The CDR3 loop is CASSLDVQGPPSIEQYF. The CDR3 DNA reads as TGTGCCAGCAGCTTAGATGTCCAGGGCCCCCCGTCCATCGAGCAGTACTTC.

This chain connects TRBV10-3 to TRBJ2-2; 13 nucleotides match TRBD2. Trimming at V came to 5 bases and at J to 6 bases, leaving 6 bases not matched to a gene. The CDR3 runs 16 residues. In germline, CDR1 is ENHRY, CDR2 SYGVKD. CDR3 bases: TGTGCCATCAGTTCAGGACTAGCGGGGGTCGCCGGGGAGCTGTTTTTT. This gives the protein CAISSGLAGVAGELFF.

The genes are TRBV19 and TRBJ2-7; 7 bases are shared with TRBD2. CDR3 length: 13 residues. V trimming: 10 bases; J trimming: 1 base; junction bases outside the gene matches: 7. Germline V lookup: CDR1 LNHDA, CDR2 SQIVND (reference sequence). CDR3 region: CATTGGTSYEQYF. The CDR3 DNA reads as TGTGCCACAACGGGAGGAACATCCTACGAGCAGTACTTC.

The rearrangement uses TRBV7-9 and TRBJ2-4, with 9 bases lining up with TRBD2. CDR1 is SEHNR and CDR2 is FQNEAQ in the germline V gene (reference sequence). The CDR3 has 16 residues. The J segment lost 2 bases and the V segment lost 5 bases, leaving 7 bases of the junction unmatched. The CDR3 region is CASSISGSRSKNIQYF. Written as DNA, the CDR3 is TGTGCCAGCAGCATTAGCGGGAGCAGATCCAAAAACATTCAGTACTTC.

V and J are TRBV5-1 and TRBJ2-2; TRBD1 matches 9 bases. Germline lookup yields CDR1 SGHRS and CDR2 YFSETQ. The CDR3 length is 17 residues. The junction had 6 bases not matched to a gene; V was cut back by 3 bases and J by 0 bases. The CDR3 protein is CASSSLGQGSNTGELFF. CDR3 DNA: TGCGCCAGCAGCTCACTGGGACAGGGCTCGAACACCGGGGAGCTGTTTTTT.

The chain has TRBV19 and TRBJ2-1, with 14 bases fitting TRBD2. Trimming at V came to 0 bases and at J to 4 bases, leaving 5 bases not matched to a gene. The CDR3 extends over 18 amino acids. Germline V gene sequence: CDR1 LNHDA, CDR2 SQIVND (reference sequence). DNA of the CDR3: TGTGCCAGTAGTATAGAATCGGGACTAGCGGGAGTGTACAATGAGCAGTTCTTC. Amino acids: CASSIESGLAGVYNEQFF.

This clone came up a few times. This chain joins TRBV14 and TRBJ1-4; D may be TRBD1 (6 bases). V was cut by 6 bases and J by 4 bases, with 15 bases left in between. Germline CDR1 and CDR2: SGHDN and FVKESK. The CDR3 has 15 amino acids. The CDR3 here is CASSHQDRDNEKLFF. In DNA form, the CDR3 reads TGTGCCAGCAGTCACCAGGACAGAGATAATGAAAAACTGTTTTTT. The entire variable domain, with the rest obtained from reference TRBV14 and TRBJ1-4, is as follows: EAGVTQFPSHSVIEKGQTVTLRCDPISGHDNLYWYRRVMGKEIKFLLHFVKESKQDESGMPNNRFLAERTGGTYSTLKVQPAELEDSGVYFCASSHQDRDNEKLFFGSGTQLSVL.

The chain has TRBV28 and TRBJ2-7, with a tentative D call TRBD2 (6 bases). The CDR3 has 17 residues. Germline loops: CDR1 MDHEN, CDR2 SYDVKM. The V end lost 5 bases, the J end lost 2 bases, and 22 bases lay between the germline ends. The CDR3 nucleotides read TGTGCCAGCAGTCCTAGGGTTAGGAAGCGGAGGGCCTACGAGCAGTACTTC. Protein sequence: CASSPRVRKRRAYEQYF.